The rows below give T cell receptor beta chains drawn from one sample of a study of T cells expressing NK-cell markers. TCRdb re-called the 5' RACE reads; every CDR3 protein appears as one record, without DNA. The listing records about 150,000 distinct CDR3 sequences. Sequencing was carried out using blood T cells: a sorted CD56 or NKG2C T cell subset, CD4+ or CD8+ T cells, or bulk PBMC T cells (not recorded which). The receptors here all came from a woman in her forties or fifties in good health. The CDR3 runs from the conserved cysteine through the conserved F or W.

j_call v_call cdr3_aa
TRBJ1-2 TRBV11-2 CASRSTDRLGGYTF
TRBJ1-1 TRBV12-3/TRBV12-4 CASTLAEGVNTEAFF
TRBJ2-3 TRBV5-1 CASSPRAGSTDTQYF
TRBJ2-3 TRBV6-4 CASRDGPYTDTQYF
TRBJ2-7 TRBV4-1 CASSRLEGGGYEQYF
TRBJ1-5 TRBV7-2 CASTSDRVNQPQHF
TRBJ2-7 TRBV5-1 CASSLEGTMAVGYEQYF
TRBJ1-1 TRBV12-3/TRBV12-4 CASSLDTGALTEAFF
TRBJ2-1 TRBV10-2 CASSVASGSEQFF
TRBJ2-3 TRBV10-1 CASSESKYPRTDTQYF
TRBJ1-1 TRBV7-3 CASSQGDYTEAFF
TRBJ2-3 TRBV4-1 CASSRLSGPGADTQYF
TRBJ1-4 TRBV27 CASSARDGTNEKLFF
TRBJ2-5 TRBV5-4 CASSLLLGYQETQYF
TRBJ2-2 TRBV4-1 CASTGTGVSNTGELFF
TRBJ2-2 TRBV4-1 CASSHRRENTGELFF
TRBJ2-3 TRBV20-1 CSATTGQGTDTQYF
TRBJ2-3 TRBV4-1 CASSFIRDPTDTQYF
TRBJ2-7 TRBV5-6 CASSFRGQTYEQYF
TRBJ2-3 TRBV19 CASTTLAGDTDTQYF
TRBJ2-2 TRBV14 CASSRTGELFF
TRBJ1-5 TRBV12-3/TRBV12-4 CASSQGQGVQPQHF
TRBJ2-4 TRBV2 CATPGQGNIQYF
TRBJ2-7 TRBV20-1 CSAFEAGSYEQYF
TRBJ2-7 TRBV4-1 CASSQTSGLPSSYEQYF
TRBJ2-5 TRBV29-1 CSVNGGAAETQYF
TRBJ1-5 TRBV5-8 CASSFPSNQPQHF
TRBJ2-1 TRBV14 CASSLLDDMDEQFF